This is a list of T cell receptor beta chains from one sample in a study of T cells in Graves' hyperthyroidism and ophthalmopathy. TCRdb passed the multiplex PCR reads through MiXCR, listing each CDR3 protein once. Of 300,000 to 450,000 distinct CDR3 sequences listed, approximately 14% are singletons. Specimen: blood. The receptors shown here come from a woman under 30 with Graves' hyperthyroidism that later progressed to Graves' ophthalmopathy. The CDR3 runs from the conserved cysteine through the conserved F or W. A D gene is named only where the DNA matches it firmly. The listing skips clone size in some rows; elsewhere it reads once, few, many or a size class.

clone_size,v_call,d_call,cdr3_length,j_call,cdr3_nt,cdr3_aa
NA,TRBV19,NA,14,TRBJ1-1,TGTGCCAGTAGCACGGTCTTGGACAGCGGGAAAGCTTTCTTT,CASSTVLDSGKAFF
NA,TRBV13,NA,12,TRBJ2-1,TGTGCCAGCATCCCCTTGGGCGATGAGCAGTTCTTC,CASIPLGDEQFF
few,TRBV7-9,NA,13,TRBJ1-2,TGTGCCAGCAGCTTAGAACAGGGAACTGGCTACACCTTC,CASSLEQGTGYTF
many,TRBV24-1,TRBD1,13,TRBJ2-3,TGTGCCACCAGTGGACAGGGGACAGATACGCAGTATTTT,CATSGQGTDTQYF
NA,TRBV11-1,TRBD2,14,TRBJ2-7,TGTGCCAGCAGCGTCCGGGAGGACTCCTACGAGCAGTACTTC,CASSVREDSYEQYF
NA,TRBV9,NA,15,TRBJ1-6,TGTGCCAGCAGCGGGAGGGACGGGAGCAATTCACCCCTCCACTTT,CASSGRDGSNSPLHF
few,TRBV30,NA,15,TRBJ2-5,TGTGTCACTAATCGTTGGTGGACAAGTCAAGAGACCCAGTACTTC,CVTNRWWTSQETQYF
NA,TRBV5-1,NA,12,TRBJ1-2,TGCGCCAGCAGCCCCCAGACCTATGGCTACACCTTC,CASSPQTYGYTF
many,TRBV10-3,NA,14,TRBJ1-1,TGTGCCATCAGTGATGCCGGGAAGAACACTGAAGCTTTCTTT,CAISDAGKNTEAFF
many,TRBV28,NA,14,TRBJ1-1,TGTGCCAGCAGTCCCCTGAAAGTGAACACTGAAGCTTTCTTT,CASSPLKVNTEAFF
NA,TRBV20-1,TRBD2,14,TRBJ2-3,TGCAGTGCAACAGCGGGGGTTAGCACAGATACGCAGTATTTT,CSATAGVSTDTQYF
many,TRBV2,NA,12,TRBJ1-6,TGTGCCAGCAGCAGGGATGAGTCACCCCTCCACTTT,CASSRDESPLHF
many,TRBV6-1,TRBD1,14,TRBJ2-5,TGTGCCAGCAGTAGGACAGGTCCCCAAGAGACCCAGTACTTC,CASSRTGPQETQYF
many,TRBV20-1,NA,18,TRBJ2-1,TGCAGTGCTGTTGACTCCACAGGTCTTCTTCGGCTTCTGAATGAGCAGTTCTTC,CSAVDSTGLLRLLNEQFF
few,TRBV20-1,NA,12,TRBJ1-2,TGCAGTGCTTCACAGGGAGCCTATGGCTACACCTTC,CSASQGAYGYTF
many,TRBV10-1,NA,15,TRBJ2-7,TGCGCCAGCAGTGCGAAGGCGGAGGGGGGCTACGAGCAGTACTTC,CASSAKAEGGYEQYF
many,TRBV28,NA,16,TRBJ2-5,TGTGCCAGCAGTTTGTATTTGAGACAGGTCCAAGAGACCCAGTACTTC,CASSLYLRQVQETQYF
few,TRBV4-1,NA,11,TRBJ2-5,TGCGCCAGCAGCACGGATAAGACCCAGTACTTC,CASSTDKTQYF
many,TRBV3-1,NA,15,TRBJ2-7,TGTGCCAGCAGCCAAGCGACAGAAAGATCCTACGAGCAGTACTTC,CASSQATERSYEQYF
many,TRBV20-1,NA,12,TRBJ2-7,TGCAGTGCTCTCAGTCCCCCCTACGAGCAGTACTTC,CSALSPPYEQYF
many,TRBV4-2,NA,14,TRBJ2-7,TGTGCCAGCAGCCAAGATCTCGTAGGGTACGAGCAGTACTTC,CASSQDLVGYEQYF
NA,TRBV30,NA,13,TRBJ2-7,TGTTCTTCCAGGGTGGCGGGGTCCTACGAGCAGTACTTC,CSSRVAGSYEQYF
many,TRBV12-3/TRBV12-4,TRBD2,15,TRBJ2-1,TGTGCCAGCAGTGAAGGGACTAGTCGGTACAATGAGCAGTTCTTC,CASSEGTSRYNEQFF
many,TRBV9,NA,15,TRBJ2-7,TGTGCCAGCAGCGTAGGAGGGAGCCTCTCCTACGAGCAGTACTTC,CASSVGGSLSYEQYF
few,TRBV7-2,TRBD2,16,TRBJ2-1,TGTGCCAGCAGCTTAGTAAAACTAGCGGGAGGGTATGAGCAGTTCTTC,CASSLVKLAGGYEQFF
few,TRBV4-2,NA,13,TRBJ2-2,TGTGCCAGCAGCCAAGATGACAGGGGGGAGCTGTTTTTT,CASSQDDRGELFF
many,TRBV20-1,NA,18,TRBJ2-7,TGCAGTGCCCCTATGACAGGGGGCGAGGGCGGGAGGGCCTACGAGCAGTACTTC,CSAPMTGGEGGRAYEQYF
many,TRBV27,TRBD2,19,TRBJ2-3,TGTGCCACCAACGCGCTGGGGACTAGCGGGATTCGGGGCACAGATACGCAGTATTTT,CATNALGTSGIRGTDTQYF
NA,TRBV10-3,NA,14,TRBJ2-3,TGTGCCATCAGGACTGACGGCCTAGGTTTAGCGCAGTATTTT,CAIRTDGLGLAQYF
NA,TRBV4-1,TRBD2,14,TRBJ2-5,TGCGCCAGCAGCGGATCTAGCGGGCAAGAGACCCAGTACTTC,CASSGSSGQETQYF
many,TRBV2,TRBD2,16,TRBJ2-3,TGTGCCACCTCACTGGGGACTAGCGGGAGTGCAGATACGCAGTATTTT,CATSLGTSGSADTQYF
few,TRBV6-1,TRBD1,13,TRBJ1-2,TGTGCCAGCAGCGTGGGGACAGGAGGAGGCTACACCTTC,CASSVGTGGGYTF
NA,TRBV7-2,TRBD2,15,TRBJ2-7,TGTGCCAGCAGCTTAGAGGCTAGCGGGAAAAACGAGCAGTACTTC,CASSLEASGKNEQYF
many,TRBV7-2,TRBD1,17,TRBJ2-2,TGTGCCAGCAGCAGAACCGTGGGACAGCCATACACCGGGGAGCTGTTTTTT,CASSRTVGQPYTGELFF
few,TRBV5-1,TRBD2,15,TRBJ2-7,TGCGCCAGCAGCTTGGAGTCTAGCGGGTTGTACGAGCAGTACTTC,CASSLESSGLYEQYF
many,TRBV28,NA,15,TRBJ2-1,TGTGCCAGCAGGGAAAGTGCGGGAATGCACAATGAGCAGTTCTTC,CASRESAGMHNEQFF
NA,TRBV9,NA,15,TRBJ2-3,TGTGCCAGCAGCGTCGGGACCCCTAGCACAGATACGCAGTATTTT,CASSVGTPSTDTQYF
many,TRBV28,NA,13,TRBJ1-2,TGTGCCAGCAGTTTGACGGGGAGTGGTGGCTACACCTTC,CASSLTGSGGYTF
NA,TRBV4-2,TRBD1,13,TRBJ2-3,TGTGCCAGCAGCCAACGACAGGGAGATACGCAGTATTTT,CASSQRQGDTQYF
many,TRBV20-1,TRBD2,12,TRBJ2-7,TGCAGTGCTTCTCCGGGGGGCTACGAGCAGTACTTC,CSASPGGYEQYF
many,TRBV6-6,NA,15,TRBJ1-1,TGTGCCAGCAGTTACGAACAGGGTTGGGACACTGAAGCTTTCTTT,CASSYEQGWDTEAFF
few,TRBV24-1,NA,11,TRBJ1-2,TGTGCCACCAGTGACCGGGGACGGTACACCTTC,CATSDRGRYTF
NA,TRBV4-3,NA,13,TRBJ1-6,TGCGCCAGCAGCCAAGGGGTAGGGTCACCCCTCCACTTT,CASSQGVGSPLHF
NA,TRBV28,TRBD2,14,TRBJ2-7,TGTGCCAGCAGCCAGAGCGGGAGGGTGTACGAGCAGTACTTC,CASSQSGRVYEQYF
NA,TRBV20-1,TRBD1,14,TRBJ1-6,TGCAGTGCTCCGACAGGGGCGGGCAATTCACCCCTCCACTTT,CSAPTGAGNSPLHF
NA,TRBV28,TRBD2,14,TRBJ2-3,TGTGCCAGCATAGAGACTAGCGGGAGGGATACGCAGTATTTT,CASIETSGRDTQYF